A selection of T cell receptor beta chains follows, all from one sample in a study of vaccination and CD4 T cells after COVID-19. In TCRdb, the PCR reads were re-called with MiXCR into one record per CDR3 protein. The data contain about 3,800 distinct CDR3 sequences, 13% to 15% of them seen just once; the ten biggest clones take up about a sixth. Their recognized antigens are unknown. Sequenced input: CD4+ T cells from blood, cultured in vitro. These receptors were collected from a human donor who had recovered from COVID-19. CDR3s include the opening cysteine and the closing phenylalanine or tryptophan. D genes are given only for firm matches. Only part of the rows carry a size: once, few, many, or a class if the clone is expanded.

J gene: TRBJ1-3; clone size: medium-sized; V gene: TRBV7-2; D gene: .; CDR3 length: 17; CDR3 DNA: TGTGCCAGCAGCCCTGGTCCGGGTCGGGGTGAGGGGAACACCATATATTTT; CDR3 protein: CASSPGPGRGEGNTIYF
J gene: TRBJ2-5; clone size: .; V gene: TRBV4-1; D gene: TRBD2; CDR3 length: 17; CDR3 DNA: TGCGCCAGCAGCCGACTAGCGGGGGGGCCGGGCCAAGAGACCCAGTACTTC; CDR3 protein: CASSRLAGGPGQETQYF
J gene: TRBJ1-2; clone size: medium-sized; V gene: TRBV9; D gene: .; CDR3 length: 15; CDR3 DNA: TGTGCCAGCAGCGTAGAAGAGGGGCTGGGCTATGGCTACACCTTC; CDR3 protein: CASSVEEGLGYGYTF
J gene: TRBJ2-4; clone size: few; V gene: TRBV24-1; D gene: .; CDR3 length: 19; CDR3 DNA: TGTGCCACCAGTGATTTGCATAGAGGAGGCGGAATGGCCAAAAACATTCAGTACTTC; CDR3 protein: CATSDLHRGGGMAKNIQYF
J gene: TRBJ1-5; clone size: medium-sized; V gene: TRBV20-1; D gene: .; CDR3 length: 15; CDR3 DNA: TGCAGTGCTAGAGATACAGCGGAGCGCAATCAGCCCCAGCATTTT; CDR3 protein: CSARDTAERNQPQHF
J gene: TRBJ1-1; clone size: medium-sized; V gene: TRBV7-9; D gene: .; CDR3 length: 15; CDR3 DNA: TGTGCCAGCAGCTTCTTGACAGGCCCGAGCACTGAAGCTTTCTTT; CDR3 protein: CASSFLTGPSTEAFF
J gene: TRBJ2-3; clone size: .; V gene: TRBV11-3; D gene: TRBD2; CDR3 length: 15; CDR3 DNA: TGTGCCAGCAGCCTCAGCGGGGGGGCCCTAGATACGCAGTATTTT; CDR3 protein: CASSLSGGALDTQYF
J gene: TRBJ1-5; clone size: medium-sized; V gene: TRBV21-1; D gene: .; CDR3 length: 17; CDR3 DNA: TGTGCCAGCAGCAAAGACGGGAGCTCAGGGGGAAATCAGCCCCAGCATTTT; CDR3 protein: CASSKDGSSGGNQPQHF
J gene: TRBJ2-1; clone size: few; V gene: TRBV10-3; D gene: TRBD2; CDR3 length: 16; CDR3 DNA: TGTGCCATCAGTGGTATAGCGGGGGGCACCTACAATGAGCAGTTCTTC; CDR3 protein: CAISGIAGGTYNEQFF
J gene: TRBJ1-2; clone size: .; V gene: TRBV2; D gene: .; CDR3 length: 13; CDR3 DNA: TGTGCCAGCAGTCAGAGGGTATATAATGGCTACACCTTC; CDR3 protein: CASSQRVYNGYTF
J gene: TRBJ1-1; clone size: medium-sized; V gene: TRBV15; D gene: .; CDR3 length: 13; CDR3 DNA: TGTGCCACCAGCACTTACACCAACACTGAAGCTTTCTTT; CDR3 protein: CATSTYTNTEAFF
J gene: TRBJ1-5; clone size: .; V gene: TRBV12-3/TRBV12-4; D gene: TRBD1; CDR3 length: 14; CDR3 DNA: TGTGCCAGCAGTTTGGACAGGGGCAATCAGCCCCAGCATTTT; CDR3 protein: CASSLDRGNQPQHF
J gene: TRBJ2-1; clone size: medium-sized; V gene: TRBV21-1; D gene: .; CDR3 length: 15; CDR3 DNA: TGTGCCAGCAGCAAAGGGGACAACTCCTACAATGAGCAGTTCTTC; CDR3 protein: CASSKGDNSYNEQFF
J gene: TRBJ2-3; clone size: .; V gene: TRBV7-3; D gene: .; CDR3 length: 15; CDR3 DNA: TGTGCCAGCAGCCTCGGGGACACTCACACAGATACGCAGTATTTT; CDR3 protein: CASSLGDTHTDTQYF
J gene: TRBJ1-1; clone size: medium-sized; V gene: TRBV6-1; D gene: TRBD1; CDR3 length: 13; CDR3 DNA: TGTGCCAGCAGTGGGCAGGGGGCTACTGAAGCTTTCTTT; CDR3 protein: CASSGQGATEAFF
J gene: TRBJ1-1; clone size: few; V gene: TRBV14; D gene: .; CDR3 length: 13; CDR3 DNA: TGTGCCAGCAGTGTACAGCCGAACACTGAAGCTTTCTTT; CDR3 protein: CASSVQPNTEAFF
J gene: TRBJ1-1; clone size: few; V gene: TRBV20-1; D gene: TRBD1; CDR3 length: 14; CDR3 DNA: TGCAGTGCTCCAAAGACAGGGGGGAACACTGAAGCTTTCTTT; CDR3 protein: CSAPKTGGNTEAFF
J gene: TRBJ1-6; clone size: .; V gene: TRBV5-1; D gene: .; CDR3 length: 15; CDR3 DNA: TGCGCCAGCAGCTTGGTGTTCGCAGAAAATTCACCCCTCCACTTT; CDR3 protein: CASSLVFAENSPLHF
J gene: TRBJ1-2; clone size: medium-sized; V gene: TRBV2; D gene: .; CDR3 length: 13; CDR3 DNA: TGTGCCAGCATTATTCGGACAGCCTATGGCTACACCTTC; CDR3 protein: CASIIRTAYGYTF
J gene: TRBJ1-1; clone size: .; V gene: TRBV3-1; D gene: TRBD1; CDR3 length: 17; CDR3 DNA: TGTGCCAGCAGCCAAGGGGAAGGACAGGAATGGAACACTGAAGCTTTCTTT; CDR3 protein: CASSQGEGQEWNTEAFF
J gene: TRBJ2-5; clone size: few; V gene: TRBV5-5; D gene: .; CDR3 length: 13; CDR3 DNA: TGTGCCAGCAGCTTACCAGCCCAAGAGACCCAGTACTTC; CDR3 protein: CASSLPAQETQYF
J gene: TRBJ1-5; clone size: few; V gene: TRBV18; D gene: TRBD1; CDR3 length: 15; CDR3 DNA: TGTGCCAGCTCATCACGGGGACAGGGCAATCAGCCCCAGCATTTT; CDR3 protein: CASSSRGQGNQPQHF
J gene: TRBJ1-2; clone size: medium-sized; V gene: TRBV2; D gene: .; CDR3 length: 14; CDR3 DNA: TGTGCCAGCAGTCAGATGTCGGGGACTTATGGCTACACCTTC; CDR3 protein: CASSQMSGTYGYTF
J gene: TRBJ1-6; clone size: medium-sized; V gene: TRBV29-1; D gene: .; CDR3 length: 13; CDR3 DNA: TGCAGCGTTGGAGGCAGTAATAATTCACCCCTCCACTTT; CDR3 protein: CSVGGSNNSPLHF
J gene: TRBJ2-7; clone size: few; V gene: TRBV6-1; D gene: TRBD2; CDR3 length: 14; CDR3 DNA: TGTGCCAGCAGGAGGACTAGCGGGCTCTACGAGCAGTACTTC; CDR3 protein: CASRRTSGLYEQYF
J gene: TRBJ1-1; clone size: .; V gene: TRBV5-6; D gene: TRBD1; CDR3 length: 15; CDR3 DNA: TGTGCCAGCAGCGATGGGGCAGGGGGATTCACTGAAGCTTTCTTT; CDR3 protein: CASSDGAGGFTEAFF
J gene: TRBJ1-3; clone size: medium-sized; V gene: TRBV27; D gene: .; CDR3 length: 13; CDR3 DNA: TGTGCCAGCAGATCTTACTCTGGAAACACCATATATTTT; CDR3 protein: CASRSYSGNTIYF
J gene: TRBJ2-7; clone size: .; V gene: TRBV20-1; D gene: .; CDR3 length: 11; CDR3 DNA: TGCAGTGCTAGTAATCCATACGAGCAGTACTTC; CDR3 protein: CSASNPYEQYF
J gene: TRBJ2-2; clone size: medium-sized; V gene: TRBV15; D gene: TRBD2; CDR3 length: 15; CDR3 DNA: TGTGCCACCAGCAGAGATGCGGGGGACACCGGGGAGCTGTTTTTT; CDR3 protein: CATSRDAGDTGELFF
J gene: TRBJ2-4; clone size: .; V gene: TRBV12-3/TRBV12-4; D gene: .; CDR3 length: 15; CDR3 DNA: TGTGCCAGCAGCTTATATCCCCCCCCGGCCCCCATTCAGTACTTC; CDR3 protein: CASSLYPPPAPIQYF
J gene: TRBJ2-1; clone size: .; V gene: TRBV9; D gene: TRBD2; CDR3 length: 15; CDR3 DNA: TGTGCCAGCAGCGTAGGACTAGCGGCCTACAATGAGCAGTTCTTC; CDR3 protein: CASSVGLAAYNEQFF
J gene: TRBJ2-3; clone size: few; V gene: TRBV2; D gene: .; CDR3 length: 13; CDR3 DNA: TGTGCCAGCACCCAGCCTCGGGGCAGAACGCAGTATTTT; CDR3 protein: CASTQPRGRTQYF
J gene: TRBJ1-4; clone size: large; V gene: TRBV6-1; D gene: TRBD1; CDR3 length: 14; CDR3 DNA: TGTGCCAGCATCCGAGGGGGCTTCGAGGAAAAACTGTTTTTT; CDR3 protein: CASIRGGFEEKLFF
J gene: TRBJ2-3; clone size: few; V gene: TRBV7-6; D gene: .; CDR3 length: 14; CDR3 DNA: TGTGCCAGCAGCCGAACGGGGCCGGGAGATACGCAGTATTTT; CDR3 protein: CASSRTGPGDTQYF
J gene: TRBJ1-2; clone size: medium-sized; V gene: TRBV25-1; D gene: TRBD1; CDR3 length: 13; CDR3 DNA: TGTGCCAGTAGATATTCACAGGGGGAGGGCTACACCTTC; CDR3 protein: CASRYSQGEGYTF
J gene: TRBJ1-6; clone size: few; V gene: TRBV5-1; D gene: .; CDR3 length: 15; CDR3 DNA: TGCGCCAGCAGCTTCCAGAGCTCCTATAATTCACCCCTCCACTTT; CDR3 protein: CASSFQSSYNSPLHF
J gene: TRBJ1-2; clone size: .; V gene: TRBV7-9; D gene: .; CDR3 length: 13; CDR3 DNA: TGTGCCAGCAGCTCTCCCGGGGGCTATGGCTACACCTTC; CDR3 protein: CASSSPGGYGYTF
J gene: TRBJ1-6; clone size: few; V gene: TRBV3-1; D gene: .; CDR3 length: 12; CDR3 DNA: TGTGCCAGCAGCACTCACAGGGCTCCCCTCCACTTT; CDR3 protein: CASSTHRAPLHF
J gene: TRBJ2-7; clone size: .; V gene: TRBV11-2; D gene: .; CDR3 length: 15; CDR3 DNA: TGTGCCGGCAGCTTAAGCAGGACTCTGGGCTACGAGCAGTACTTC; CDR3 protein: CAGSLSRTLGYEQYF
J gene: TRBJ1-1; clone size: few; V gene: TRBV2; D gene: .; CDR3 length: 15; CDR3 DNA: TGTGCCAGCAGTACGATTTCGATGATGAACACTGAAGCTTTCTTT; CDR3 protein: CASSTISMMNTEAFF